This paragraph covers one T cell receptor (beta chain) sequence. Its cognate antigen has yet to be identified. Nothing much larger sits one base from this clone, and base qualities are not available. Library method: the immunoSEQ multiplex PCR assay. Per the original workflow: A statistical classification framework was built to diagnose cytomegalovirus status from the catalog of TCR beta chain sequences. Imported from immuneACCESS, the table was reduced by TCRdb to in-frame sequences with V and J called. These copies leave out some clones; in studies compared against another copy, an unresolved V gene accounts for under half, and the cause of the remainder is not known. V, J and clone size are taken as reported in that table, and D and trimming were inferred from the DNA itself. In all, the sample holds 150,000 to 180,000 clones, and roughly 90% of those were seen once. The top ten clones comprise about a fifth of the sample.

The germline V gene (reference sequence) provides CDR1 SEHNR and CDR2 FQNEAQ. Counted from cysteine to phenylalanine, this CDR3 has 13 amino acids. CDR3 DNA only is kept here, 39 bases in frame from base 1. The V and J ends are trimmed by 4 bases and 3 bases, leaving 7 bases between them. The sample belongs to a study of cytomegalovirus exposure and HLA in healthy donors (dated by TCRdb to 2015 to 2018). For context, the study as a whole: The roughly 670 repertoires of the first cohort and the 120 validation repertoires were produced on the same platform, according to a later analysis. The aim of the study was to test whether cataloging public T cell receptors could identify signatures of past pathogen exposure. Along with the roughly 670-subject first cohort, a separate validation cohort of about 110 different subjects was used. To predict cytomegalovirus infection status, the study combined high-throughput TCR immunosequencing, statistical association of individual TCRs with disease status, and machine learning. The full study reports these points: According to the authors, the approach could potentially be generalized to other disease states and immunological phenotypes. A later analysis found that TCRs clustered in the first cohort also tended to co-occur in the 95 to 150 validation repertoires, with 94% of cluster scores above 0. The study gave a list of over 150 TCR beta chains associated with cytomegalovirus. A later analysis had no HLA typing for the validation cohort, so co-occurrence there was scored across all 120 repertoires. The classifier was reported to diagnose cytomegalovirus status with high specificity and sensitivity in both the original and validation cohorts. Most TCR sequences were observed very rarely across donors, whereas some public TCRs were present in many individuals. Three of the identified cytomegalovirus-associated TCR beta chains were confirmed in vitro to be specific for cytomegalovirus antigens.

The donors belonged to the validation cohort of about 130 subjects, which was separate from the approximately 700-subject first cohort. Source material: PBMCs. The chain is made from TRBV7-9 and TRBJ1-5; TRBD1 is a possible D gene, resting on 5 matching bases. The clonotype comes from a man between 18 and 35 years old in good health and CMV-seropositive. The CDR3 amino acid sequence is: CASSWGDNQPQHF. In nucleotides, the sequence is TGTGCCAGCAGCTGGGGGGACAATCAGCCCCAGCATTTT.